Below, 17 T cell receptor beta chains from the same sample are listed, as sequenced in a study of blood T cell repertoires in COVID-19. Some clones are missing from TCRdb's copy, which holds only in-frame ones; the method was immunoSEQ multiplex PCR. The sample lists fewer than 200,000 clones, around 87% occurring once. What was sequenced was peripheral blood. The receptors originated from a middle-aged man with active or convalescent COVID-19.

This chain connects TRBV3-1 (or the pseudogene TRBV3-2) to TRBJ2-2; D uncertain. The CDR3 length is 13 residues. Germline CDR1 LGHDT, CDR2 YNNKEL (reference sequence). The V end was cut by 3 bases, the J end by 3 bases, with 5 bases between. CDR3: CASSHTDTGELFF. The CDR3, as DNA: TGTGCCAGCAGCCATACGGACACCGGGGAGCTGTTTTTT.

The table lists this clone with a count of one. The chain links TRBV5-6 to TRBJ1-2, with D possibly matching TRBD1 (6 bases). Germline CDR1 SGHDT, CDR2 YYEEEE. This CDR3 has 13 amino acids. V dropped 2 bases and J dropped 3 bases, with 8 bases sitting between them. CDR3 bases: TGTGCCAGCAGCTTAGGGGGGGACTATGGCTACACCTTC. As protein: CASSLGGDYGYTF.

The rearrangement joins TRBV12-5 to TRBJ2-3; D is perhaps TRBD2 (5 bases). Trimming stripped 5 bases from V and 6 bases from J, with 9 bases between. CDR1 LGHNT and CDR2 FRNRAP come from the germline V gene. This CDR3 is built from 12 residues. CDR3 sequence reads: CASGPTGDTQYF. The CDR3 region has the DNA TGTGCTAGTGGTCCGACGGGGGATACGCAGTATTTT. Filled out from reference TRBV12-5 and TRBJ2-3, the complete variable domain reads DARVTQTPRHKVTEMGQEVTMRCQPILGHNTVFWYRQTMMQGLELLAYFRNRAPLDDSGMPKDRFSAEMPDATLATLKIQPSEPRDSAVYFCASGPTGDTQYFGPGTRLTVL.

The chain is built from TRBV28 and TRBJ1-2, with a possible D match to TRBD1 (5 bases). Between the trimmed V and J ends, which lost 4 bases and 2 bases, there was a span of 14 bases. From germline, CDR1 is MDHEN and CDR2 SYDVKM. This CDR3 contains 15 residues. CDR3 sequence: CASSSAGGDNYGYTF. The CDR3 bases are TGTGCCAGCAGTTCCGCGGGGGGAGACAACTATGGCTACACCTTC.

The gene calls are TRBV2 and TRBJ1-5; TRBD1 might be the D (5 bases). The CDR3 has 13 residues. Trimming took off 7 bases at V and 7 bases at J, with 14 bases between the two ends. CDR1 is SNHLY, CDR2 FYNNEI, per germline. Here the CDR3 DNA reads TGTGCCAGCACCCCAGGGATTGTACAGCCCCAGCATTTT. This encodes CASTPGIVQPQHF.

The gene calls are TRBV2 and TRBJ2-1, with TRBD1 matching 8 bases. V trimming: 5 bases; J trimming: 9 bases; junction bases outside the gene matches: 12. Looked up from germline, CDR1 is SNHLY and CDR2 is FYNNEI. The CDR3 contains 15 residues. The CDR3 is CASSLGQGIATEQFF. DNA for the CDR3: TGTGCCAGCAGTCTCGGACAGGGAATAGCGACTGAGCAGTTCTTC.

This chain links TRBV4-1 with TRBJ1-6; D call uncertain. Trimming removed 0 bases from V and 5 bases from J, with 17 bases in between. Per the germline V gene, CDR1 is MGHRA and CDR2 is YSYEKL. CDR3 length: 18 residues. The CDR3 sequence: CASSQDRGSWGDNSPLHF. DNA of the CDR3: TGCGCCAGCAGCCAAGATCGAGGAAGTTGGGGAGATAATTCACCCCTCCACTTT.

The chain is built from TRBV12-5 and TRBJ1-2, with D hard to call. V was pared by 3 bases and J by 8 bases, with 10 bases between. Germline V gives CDR1 LGHNT, CDR2 FRNRAP. The CDR3 has 12 amino acids. The CDR3 here is CASGLEVGGYTF. The CDR3 bases are TGTGCTAGTGGTTTAGAGGTTGGGGGCTACACCTTC.

The V gene is TRBV28, the J gene TRBJ1-2; 7 bases line up with TRBD1. The germline gives CDR1 MDHEN, CDR2 SYDVKM. The junction had 8 bases not matched to a gene; V was cut back by 7 bases and J by 3 bases. CDR3 length: 14 residues. The CDR3 nucleotides are TGTGCCAGCATACGAGGGGGCGAAGACTATGGCTACACCTTC. This codes for CASIRGGEDYGYTF.

The V and J genes are TRBV6-6 and TRBJ1-1; D not certain. The V gene's germline CDR1 is MNHNY and CDR2 SVGAGI (reference sequence). There are 14 residues in the CDR3. V was trimmed by 2 bases and J by 2 bases, leaving 9 bases between them. CDR3 nucleotides: TGTGCCAGCAGTTACGTGGAGGGCAACACTGAAGCTTTCTTT. Its translation is CASSYVEGNTEAFF.

V usage is TRBV19 and J usage is TRBJ1-5; D unresolved. The V end was cut by 4 bases, the J end by 7 bases, with 11 bases between. The CDR3 contains 13 residues. CDR1 is LNHDA, CDR2 SQIVND, per germline (reference sequence). CDR3 sequence: CASSSGPRQPQHF. The CDR3 DNA follows: TGTGCCAGTAGTAGCGGGCCAAGGCAGCCCCAGCATTTT.

The V call is TRBV29-1, the J call TRBJ2-1, with D possibly being TRBD1 (5 bases). The CDR3 runs 12 residues. Germline V gives CDR1 SQVTM, CDR2 ANQGSEA. V dropped 6 bases and J dropped 6 bases, with 12 bases sitting between them. The CDR3 bases are TGCAGCGTAAAACGGCAGGGCAATGAGCAGTTCTTC. It is translated as CSVKRQGNEQFF.

This clone has only one observation. V gene TRBV7-2 combines with J gene TRBJ2-3, with 7 nucleotides matching TRBD2. Germline lookup yields CDR1 SGHTA and CDR2 FQGNSA. Trimming removed 3 bases from V and 3 bases from J; junction bases left unmatched: 12. The CDR3 extends over 17 amino acids. CDR3 amino acids: CASSLGGSSRVTDTQYF. The CDR3 bases are TGTGCCAGCAGCTTGGGGGGGTCTAGCAGAGTGACAGATACGCAGTATTTT.

The chain couples TRBV2 to TRBJ2-5, with D perhaps TRBD2 (6 bases). Trimming shortened V by 8 bases and J by 0 bases, and 19 bases separated the two germline ends. Germline CDR1 is SNHLY and CDR2 is FYNNEI. CDR3 size: 16 residues. CDR3 coding DNA: TGTGCCAGCCAACGGGGGACGAATATGTACCAAGAGACCCAGTACTTC. This encodes CASQRGTNMYQETQYF.

The chain links TRBV5-8 to TRBJ1-5; D uncertain. V was pared by 4 bases and J by 5 bases, with 10 bases between. Germline V gene lookup returns CDR1 SGHTS and CDR2 YDEGEE. The CDR3 covers 13 residues. The CDR3 here is CASSLIRDQPQHF. The CDR3 coding sequence is TGTGCCAGCAGCCTTATAAGAGATCAGCCCCAGCATTTT.

V usage is TRBV5-1 and J usage is TRBJ2-7; tentative D call: TRBD1 (6 bases). The V end lost 2 bases, the J end lost 2 bases, and 11 bases lay between the germline ends. The germline V gene has CDR1 SGHRS and CDR2 YFSETQ. CDR3 length equals 14 residues. CDR3 sequence: CASSFSGTTYEQYF. The DNA for the CDR3 is TGCGCCAGCAGCTTCTCCGGGACAACCTACGAGCAGTACTTC.

This chain links TRBV30 with TRBJ1-1; 10 bases match TRBD1. In germline, CDR1 is GTSNPN, CDR2 SVGIG (reference sequence). The CDR3 consists of 14 residues. V lost 3 bases, J lost 4 bases, and 5 bases stayed unmatched. As DNA, the CDR3 is TGTGCCTGGAGGGCCCGGGACAGGGGCACTGAAGCTTTCTTT. Its translation: CAWRARDRGTEAFF. Full variable domain (outside the CDR3, taken from reference TRBV30 and TRBJ1-1): SQTIHQWPATLVQPVGSPLSLECTVEGTSNPNLYWYRQAAGRGLQLLFYSVGIGQISSEVPQNLSASRPQDRQFILSSKKLLLSDSGFYLCAWRARDRGTEAFFGQGTRLTVV.